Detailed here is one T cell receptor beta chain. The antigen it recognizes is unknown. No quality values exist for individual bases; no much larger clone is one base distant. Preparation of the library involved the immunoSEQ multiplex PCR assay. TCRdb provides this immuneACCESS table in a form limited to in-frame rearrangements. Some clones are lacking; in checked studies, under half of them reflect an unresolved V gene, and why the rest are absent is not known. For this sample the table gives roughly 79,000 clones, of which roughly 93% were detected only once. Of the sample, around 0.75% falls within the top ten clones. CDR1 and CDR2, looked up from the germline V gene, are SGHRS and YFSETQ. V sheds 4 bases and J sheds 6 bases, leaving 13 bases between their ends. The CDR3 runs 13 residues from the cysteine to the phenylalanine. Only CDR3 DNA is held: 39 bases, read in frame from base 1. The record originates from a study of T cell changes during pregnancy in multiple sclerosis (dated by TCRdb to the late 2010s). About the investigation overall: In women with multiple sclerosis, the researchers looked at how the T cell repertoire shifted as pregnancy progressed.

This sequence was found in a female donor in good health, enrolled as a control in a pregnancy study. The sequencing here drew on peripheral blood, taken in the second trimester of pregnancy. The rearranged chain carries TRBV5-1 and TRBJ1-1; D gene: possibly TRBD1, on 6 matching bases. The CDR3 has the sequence CASSPWGPAEAFF. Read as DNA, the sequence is TGCGCCAGCAGCCCCTGGGGGCCGGCTGAAGCTTTCTTT.